Following are 4 T cell receptor beta chains from one sample sequenced in a study of shared clonotypes between healthy human individuals. Selected positively for CCR7 and CD45RO-negative, naive CD8 cells excluded terminally differentiated effector memory CD45RA+ cells. The data were produced by immunoSEQ multiplex PCR, yet TCRdb's version contains in-frame clones alone and is incomplete. The sample has about 820,000 clones, approximately 92% seen once; the top ten hold 24%. Sequences were obtained from naive CD8+ T cells sorted from blood. The receptors were sampled from a man aged 25 to 45 in good health.

V gene TRBV19 combines with J gene TRBJ2-1, with D unclear. V was pared by 3 bases and J by 0 bases, with 9 bases between. CDR1 and CDR2 (germline): LNHDA, SQIVND (reference sequence). The length of the CDR3 is 15 residues. The CDR3: CASSMVASSYNEQFF. CDR3 nucleotides: TGTGCCAGTAGTATGGTTGCGAGCTCCTACAATGAGCAGTTCTTC.

This clone came up once. The chain carries TRBV6-6 and TRBJ2-1, with a weak D call TRBD1 (6 bases). The germline gives CDR1 MNHNY, CDR2 SVGAGI (reference sequence). Trimming cost V 0 bases and J 7 bases, with 16 bases left between them. The CDR3 spans 16 residues. CDR3 DNA: TGTGCCAGCAGTTACTCACAGGGAGTGCGAAGAAATGAGCAGTTCTTC. Its translation is CASSYSQGVRRNEQFF.

This chain joins TRBV27 and TRBJ2-1; 7 bases agree with TRBD2. V lost 5 bases to trimming and J lost 0 bases; unmatched junction nucleotides: 13. Germline loops: CDR1 MNHEY, CDR2 SMNVEV (reference sequence). There are 18 residues in the CDR3. The CDR3 here is CASSPRGAGETSYNEQFF. The CDR3, as DNA: TGTGCCAGCAGTCCCCGTGGCGCGGGGGAAACCTCCTACAATGAGCAGTTCTTC.

The V gene is TRBV14, the J gene TRBJ2-5, with TRBD1 as a possible D gene (6 bases). V dropped 2 bases and J dropped 5 bases, with 18 bases sitting between them. This CDR3 spans 16 amino acids. The germline gives CDR1 SGHDN, CDR2 FVKESK. CDR3 region: CASSQRHLTGLETQYF. In DNA, the CDR3 is TGTGCCAGCAGCCAACGTCATCTTACAGGGTTGGAGACCCAGTACTTC.